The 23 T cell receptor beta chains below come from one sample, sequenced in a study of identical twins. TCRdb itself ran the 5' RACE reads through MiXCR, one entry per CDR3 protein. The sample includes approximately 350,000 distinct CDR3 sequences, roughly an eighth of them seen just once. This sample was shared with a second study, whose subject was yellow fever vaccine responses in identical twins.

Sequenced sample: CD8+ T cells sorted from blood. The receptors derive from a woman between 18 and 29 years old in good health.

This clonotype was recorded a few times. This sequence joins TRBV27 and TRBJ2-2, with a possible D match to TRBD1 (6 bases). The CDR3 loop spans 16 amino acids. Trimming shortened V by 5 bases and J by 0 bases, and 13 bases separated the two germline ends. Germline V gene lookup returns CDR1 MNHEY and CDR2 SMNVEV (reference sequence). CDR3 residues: CASSLRQVANTGELFF. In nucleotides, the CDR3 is TGTGCCAGCAGTCTCCGACAGGTTGCGAACACCGGGGAGCTGTTTTTT.

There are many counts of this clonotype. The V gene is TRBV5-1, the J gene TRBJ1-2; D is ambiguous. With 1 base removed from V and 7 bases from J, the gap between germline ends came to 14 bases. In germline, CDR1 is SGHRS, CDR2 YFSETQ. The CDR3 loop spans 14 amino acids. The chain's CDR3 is CASSLYVRVGGYTF. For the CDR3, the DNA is TGCGCCAGCAGCTTGTACGTGCGTGTCGGTGGCTACACCTTC.

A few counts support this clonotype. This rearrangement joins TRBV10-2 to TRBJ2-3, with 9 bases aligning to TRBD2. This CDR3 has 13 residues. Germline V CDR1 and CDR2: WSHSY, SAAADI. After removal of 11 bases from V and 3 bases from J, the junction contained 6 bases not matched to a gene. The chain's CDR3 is CAHAGLATDTQYF. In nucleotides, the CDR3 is TGCGCCCACGCGGGACTAGCTACAGATACGCAGTATTTT.

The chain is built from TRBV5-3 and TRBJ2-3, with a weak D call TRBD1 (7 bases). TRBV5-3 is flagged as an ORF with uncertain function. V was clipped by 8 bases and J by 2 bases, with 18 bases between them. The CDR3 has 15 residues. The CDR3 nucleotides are TGTGCCAGCGGGGCCGCGGGACAGCTCACAGATACGCAGTATTTT. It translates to CASGAAGQLTDTQYF.

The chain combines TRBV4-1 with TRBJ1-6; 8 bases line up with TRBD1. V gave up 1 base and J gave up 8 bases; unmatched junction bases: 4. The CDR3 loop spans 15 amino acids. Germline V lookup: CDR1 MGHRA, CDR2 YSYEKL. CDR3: CASSQAQGVDSPLHF. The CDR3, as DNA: TGCGCCAGCAGCCAAGCACAGGGGGTCGATTCACCCCTCCACTTT.

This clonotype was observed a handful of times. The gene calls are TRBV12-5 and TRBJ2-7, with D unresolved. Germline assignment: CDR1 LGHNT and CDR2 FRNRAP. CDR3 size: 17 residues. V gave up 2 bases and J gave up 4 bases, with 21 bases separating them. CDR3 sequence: CASGLRLDHGWVYEQYF. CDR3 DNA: TGTGCTAGTGGTTTGAGGCTTGACCACGGCTGGGTGTACGAGCAGTACTTC.

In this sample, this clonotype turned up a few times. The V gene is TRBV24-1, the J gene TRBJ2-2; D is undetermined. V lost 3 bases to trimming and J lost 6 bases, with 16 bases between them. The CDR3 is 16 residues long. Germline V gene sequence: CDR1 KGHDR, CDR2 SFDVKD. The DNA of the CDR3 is TGTGCCACCAGTGATAAAATCGGCCGTTTAGCCGGGGAGCTGTTTTTT. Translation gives CATSDKIGRLAGELFF.

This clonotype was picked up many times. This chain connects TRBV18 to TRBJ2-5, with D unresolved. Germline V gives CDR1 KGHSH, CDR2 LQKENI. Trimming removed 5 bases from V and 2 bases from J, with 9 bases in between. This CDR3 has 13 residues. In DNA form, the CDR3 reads TGTGCCAGCTCAGCACAGATACAAGAGACCCAGTACTTC. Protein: CASSAQIQETQYF.

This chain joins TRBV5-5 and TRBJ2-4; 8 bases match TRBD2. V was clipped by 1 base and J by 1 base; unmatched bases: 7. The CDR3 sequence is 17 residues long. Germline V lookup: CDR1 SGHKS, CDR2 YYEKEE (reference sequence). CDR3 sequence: CASSLSDRGGAKNIQYF. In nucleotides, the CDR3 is TGTGCCAGCAGCTTGTCTGACCGGGGGGGGGCCAAAAACATTCAGTACTTC. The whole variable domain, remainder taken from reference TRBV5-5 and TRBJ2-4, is DAGVTQSPTHLIKTRGQQVTLRCSPISGHKSVSWYQQVLGQGPQFIFQYYEKEERGRGNFPDRFSARQFPNYSSELNVNALLLGDSALYLCASSLSDRGGAKNIQYFGAGTRLSVL.

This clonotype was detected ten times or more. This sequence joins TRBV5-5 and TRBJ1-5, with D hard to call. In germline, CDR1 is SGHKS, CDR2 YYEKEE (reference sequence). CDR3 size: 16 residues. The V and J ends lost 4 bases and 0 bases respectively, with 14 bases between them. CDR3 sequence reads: CASSTVPKISNQPQHF. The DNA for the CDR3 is TGTGCCAGCAGCACCGTCCCGAAGATTAGCAATCAGCCCCAGCATTTT.

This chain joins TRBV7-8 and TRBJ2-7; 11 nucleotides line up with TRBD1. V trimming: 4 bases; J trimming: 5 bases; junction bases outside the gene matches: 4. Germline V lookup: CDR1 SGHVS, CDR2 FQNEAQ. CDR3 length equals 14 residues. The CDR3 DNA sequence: TGTGCCAGCAGCTCCGGGACAGGGGGTGACGAGCAGTACGTC. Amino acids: CASSSGTGGDEQYV.

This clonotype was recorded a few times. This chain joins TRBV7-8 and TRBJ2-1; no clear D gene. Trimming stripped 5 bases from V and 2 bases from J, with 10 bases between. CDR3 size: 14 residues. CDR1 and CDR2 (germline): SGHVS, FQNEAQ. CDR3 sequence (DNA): TGTGCCAGCAGCCCGCATGGACCCTACAATGAGCAGTTCTTC. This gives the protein CASSPHGPYNEQFF.

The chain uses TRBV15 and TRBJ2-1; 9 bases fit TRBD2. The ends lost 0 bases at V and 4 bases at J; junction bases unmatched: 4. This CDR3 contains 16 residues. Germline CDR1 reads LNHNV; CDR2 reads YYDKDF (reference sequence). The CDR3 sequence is CATSREREGFYNEQFF. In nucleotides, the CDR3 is TGTGCCACCAGCAGAGAGCGGGAGGGTTTTTACAATGAGCAGTTCTTC.

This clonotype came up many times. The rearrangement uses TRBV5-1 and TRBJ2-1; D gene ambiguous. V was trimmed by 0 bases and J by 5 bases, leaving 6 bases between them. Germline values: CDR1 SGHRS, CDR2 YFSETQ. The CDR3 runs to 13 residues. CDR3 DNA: TGCGCCAGCAGCTTGGTTCTGGACAATGAGCAGTTCTTC. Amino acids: CASSLVLDNEQFF.

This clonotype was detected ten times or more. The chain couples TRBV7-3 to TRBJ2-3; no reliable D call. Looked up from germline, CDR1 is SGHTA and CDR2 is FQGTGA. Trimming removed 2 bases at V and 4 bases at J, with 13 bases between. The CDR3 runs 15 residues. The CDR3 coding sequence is TGTGCCAGCAGCTTATTGGTAGGGAATGCAGATACGCAGTATTTT. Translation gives CASSLLVGNADTQYF.

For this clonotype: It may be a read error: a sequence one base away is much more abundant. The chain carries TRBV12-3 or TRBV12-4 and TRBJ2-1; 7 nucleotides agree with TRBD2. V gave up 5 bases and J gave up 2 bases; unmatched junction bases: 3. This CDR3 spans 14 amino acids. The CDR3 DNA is TGTGCCAGCAGTCCTAGCGGACCCTACAATGAGCAGTTCTTC. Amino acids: CASSPSGPYNEQFF.

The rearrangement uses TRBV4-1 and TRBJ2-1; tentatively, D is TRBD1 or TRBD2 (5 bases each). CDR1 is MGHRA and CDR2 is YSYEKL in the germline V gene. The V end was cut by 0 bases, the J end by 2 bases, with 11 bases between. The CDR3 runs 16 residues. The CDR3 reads CASSQEGGGAYNEQFF. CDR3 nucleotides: TGCGCCAGCAGCCAAGAAGGTGGGGGAGCCTACAATGAGCAGTTCTTC.

For the CDR3, the DNA is TGTGCCAGCAGCTTAGAAGTAAAGACCTACGAGCAGTACTTC. Translation gives CASSLEVKTYEQYF. This chain connects TRBV7-8 to TRBJ2-7; D not certain. Germline CDR1 reads SGHVS; CDR2 reads FQNEAQ. V shed 1 base and J shed 2 bases, with 9 bases lying between them. This CDR3 is built from 14 residues.

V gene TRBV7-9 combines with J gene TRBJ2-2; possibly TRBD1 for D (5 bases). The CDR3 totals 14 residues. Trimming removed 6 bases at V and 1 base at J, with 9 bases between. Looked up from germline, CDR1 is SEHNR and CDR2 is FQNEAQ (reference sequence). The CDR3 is CASRLTVNTGELFF. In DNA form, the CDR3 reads TGTGCCAGCAGGCTGACAGTGAACACCGGGGAGCTGTTTTTT.

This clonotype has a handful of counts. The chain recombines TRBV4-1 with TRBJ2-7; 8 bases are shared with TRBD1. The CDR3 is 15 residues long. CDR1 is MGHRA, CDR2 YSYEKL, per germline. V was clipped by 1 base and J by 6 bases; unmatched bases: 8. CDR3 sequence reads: CASSQVGQGAGEQYF. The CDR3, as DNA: TGCGCCAGCAGCCAAGTGGGGCAGGGGGCTGGCGAGCAGTACTTC.

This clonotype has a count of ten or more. CDR3 amino acids: CASSHGDTEAFF. The CDR3 DNA is TGCGCCAGCAGCCATGGGGACACTGAAGCTTTCTTT. The chain is built from TRBV4-1 and TRBJ1-1, with unresolved D. The CDR3 consists of 12 residues. Germline CDR1 and CDR2: MGHRA and YSYEKL. V lost 3 bases and J lost 3, with 5 bases in between.

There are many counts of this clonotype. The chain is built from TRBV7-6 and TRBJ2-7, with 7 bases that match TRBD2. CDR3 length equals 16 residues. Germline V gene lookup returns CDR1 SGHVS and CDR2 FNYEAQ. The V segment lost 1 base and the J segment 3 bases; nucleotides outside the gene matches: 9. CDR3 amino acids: CASSLGGGSSGYEQYF. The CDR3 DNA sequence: TGTGCCAGCAGCTTAGGAGGCGGGAGTTCAGGCTACGAGCAGTACTTC.

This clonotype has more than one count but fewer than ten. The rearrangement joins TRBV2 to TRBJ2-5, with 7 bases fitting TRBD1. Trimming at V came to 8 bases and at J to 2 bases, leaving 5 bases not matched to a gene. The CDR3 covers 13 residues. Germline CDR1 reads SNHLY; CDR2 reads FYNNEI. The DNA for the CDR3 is TGTGCCAGCCACCTGGGACAGCAAGAGACCCAGTACTTC. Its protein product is CASHLGQQETQYF.